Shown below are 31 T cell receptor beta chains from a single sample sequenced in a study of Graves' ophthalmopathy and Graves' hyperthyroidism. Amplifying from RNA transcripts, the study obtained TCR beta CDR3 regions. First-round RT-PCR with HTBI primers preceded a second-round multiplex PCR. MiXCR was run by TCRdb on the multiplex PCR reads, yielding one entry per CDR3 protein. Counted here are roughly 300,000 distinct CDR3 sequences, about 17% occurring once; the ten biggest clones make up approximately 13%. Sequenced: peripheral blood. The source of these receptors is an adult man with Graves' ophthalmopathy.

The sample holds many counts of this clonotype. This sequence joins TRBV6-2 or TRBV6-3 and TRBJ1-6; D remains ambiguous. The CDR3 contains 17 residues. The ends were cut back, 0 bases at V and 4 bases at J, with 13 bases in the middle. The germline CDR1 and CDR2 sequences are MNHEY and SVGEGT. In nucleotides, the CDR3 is TGTGCCAGCAGTTACTCCCGGTCGGAAGGATATAATTCACCCCTCCACTTT. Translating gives CASSYSRSEGYNSPLHF.

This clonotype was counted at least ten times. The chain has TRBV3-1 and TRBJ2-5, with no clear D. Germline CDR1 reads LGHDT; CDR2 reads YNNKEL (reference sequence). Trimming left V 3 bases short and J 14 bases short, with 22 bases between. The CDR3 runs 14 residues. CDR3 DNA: TGTGCCAGCAGCCATCTCCGAGGATCCCAGTCACTATACTTC. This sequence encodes CASSHLRGSQSLYF.

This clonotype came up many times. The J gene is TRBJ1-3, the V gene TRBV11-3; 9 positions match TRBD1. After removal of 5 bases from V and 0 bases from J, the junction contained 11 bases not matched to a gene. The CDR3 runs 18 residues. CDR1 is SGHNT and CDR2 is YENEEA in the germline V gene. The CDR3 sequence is CASSKGQGPLSSGNTIYF. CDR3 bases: TGTGCCAGCAGCAAAGGACAGGGGCCCTTAAGCTCTGGAAACACCATATATTTT.

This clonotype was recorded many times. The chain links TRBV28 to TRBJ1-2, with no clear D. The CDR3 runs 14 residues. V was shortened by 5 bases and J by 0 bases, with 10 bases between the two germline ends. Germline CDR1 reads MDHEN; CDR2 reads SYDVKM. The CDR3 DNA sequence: TGTGCCAGCAGTCCACCGGGTTCTAACTATGGCTACACCTTC. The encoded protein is CASSPPGSNYGYTF.

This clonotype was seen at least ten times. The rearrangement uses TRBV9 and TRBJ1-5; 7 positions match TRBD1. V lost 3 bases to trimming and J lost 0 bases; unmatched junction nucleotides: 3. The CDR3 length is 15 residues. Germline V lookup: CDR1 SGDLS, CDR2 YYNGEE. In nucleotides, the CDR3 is TGTGCCAGCAGCGAGGGGGCTTATAGCAATCAGCCCCAGCATTTT. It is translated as CASSEGAYSNQPQHF.

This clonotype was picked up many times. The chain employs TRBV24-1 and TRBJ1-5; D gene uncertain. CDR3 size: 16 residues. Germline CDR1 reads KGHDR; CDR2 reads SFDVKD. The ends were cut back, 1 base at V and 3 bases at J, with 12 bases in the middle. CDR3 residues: CATSDFNTEDNQPQHF. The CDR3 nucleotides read TGTGCCACCAGTGATTTTAACACAGAGGACAATCAGCCCCAGCATTTT.

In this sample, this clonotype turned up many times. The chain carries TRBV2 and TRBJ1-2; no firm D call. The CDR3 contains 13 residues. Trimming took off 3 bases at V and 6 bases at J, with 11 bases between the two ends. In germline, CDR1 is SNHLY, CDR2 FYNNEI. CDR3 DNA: TGTGCCAGCAGTGAGTGGGGTAAGGATGGCTACACCTTC. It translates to CASSEWGKDGYTF. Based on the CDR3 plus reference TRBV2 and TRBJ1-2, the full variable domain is EPEVTQTPSHQVTQMGQEVILRCVPISNHLYFYWYRQILGQKVEFLVSFYNNEISEKSEIFDDQFSVERPDGSNFTLKIRSTKLEDSAMYFCASSEWGKDGYTFGSGTRLTVV.

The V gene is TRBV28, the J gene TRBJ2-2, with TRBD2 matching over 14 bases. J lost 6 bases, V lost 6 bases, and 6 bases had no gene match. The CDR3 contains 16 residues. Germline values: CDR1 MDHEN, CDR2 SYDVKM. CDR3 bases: TGTGCCAGCAGGGGGGGGGGACTAGCGGGAGCCGGGGAGCTGTTTTTT. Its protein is CASRGGGLAGAGELFF.

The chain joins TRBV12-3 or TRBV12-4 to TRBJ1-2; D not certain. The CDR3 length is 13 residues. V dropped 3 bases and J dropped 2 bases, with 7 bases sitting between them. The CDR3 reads CASSFQLNYGYTF. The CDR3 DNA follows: TGTGCCAGCAGTTTCCAGCTAAACTATGGCTACACCTTC.

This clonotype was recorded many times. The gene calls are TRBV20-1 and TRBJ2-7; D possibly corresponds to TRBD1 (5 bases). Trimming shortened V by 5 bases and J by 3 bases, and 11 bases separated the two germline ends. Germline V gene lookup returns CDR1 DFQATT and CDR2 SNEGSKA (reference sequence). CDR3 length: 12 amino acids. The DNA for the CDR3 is TGCAGTGCTCGTGGGGCGAACTACGAGCAGTACTTC. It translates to CSARGANYEQYF.

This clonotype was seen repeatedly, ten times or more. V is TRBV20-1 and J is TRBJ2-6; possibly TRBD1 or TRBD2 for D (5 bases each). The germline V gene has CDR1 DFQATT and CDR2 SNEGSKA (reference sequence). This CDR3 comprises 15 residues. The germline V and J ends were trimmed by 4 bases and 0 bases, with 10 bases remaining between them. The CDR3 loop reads CSANGANSGANVLTF. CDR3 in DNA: TGCAGTGCTAACGGGGCCAACTCTGGGGCCAACGTCCTGACTTTC.

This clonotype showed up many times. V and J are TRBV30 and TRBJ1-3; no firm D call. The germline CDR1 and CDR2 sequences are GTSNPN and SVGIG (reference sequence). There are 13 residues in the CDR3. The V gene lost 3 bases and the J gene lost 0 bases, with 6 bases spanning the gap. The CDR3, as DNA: TGTGCCTGGAGCGCCGGCTCTGGAAACACCATATATTTT. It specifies CAWSAGSGNTIYF.

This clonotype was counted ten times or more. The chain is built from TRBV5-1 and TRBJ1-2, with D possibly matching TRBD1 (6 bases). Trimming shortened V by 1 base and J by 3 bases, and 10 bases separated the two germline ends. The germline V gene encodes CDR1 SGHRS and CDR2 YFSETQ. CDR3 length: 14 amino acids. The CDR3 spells CASSLRRGDYGYTF. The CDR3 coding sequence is TGCGCCAGCAGCTTGCGCAGGGGAGACTATGGCTACACCTTC. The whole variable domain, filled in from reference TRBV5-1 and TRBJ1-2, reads KAGVTQTPRYLIKTRGQQVTLSCSPISGHRSVSWYQQTPGQGLQFLFEYFSETQRNKGNFPGRFSGRQFSNSRSEMNVSTLELGDSALYLCASSLRRGDYGYTFGSGTRLTVV.

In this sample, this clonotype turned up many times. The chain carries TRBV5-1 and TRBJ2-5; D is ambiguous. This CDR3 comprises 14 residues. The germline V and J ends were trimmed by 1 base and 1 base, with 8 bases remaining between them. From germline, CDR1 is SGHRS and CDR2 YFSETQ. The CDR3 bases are TGCGCCAGCAGCTTGAGTAGGCTCCAAGAGACCCAGTACTTC. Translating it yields CASSLSRLQETQYF.

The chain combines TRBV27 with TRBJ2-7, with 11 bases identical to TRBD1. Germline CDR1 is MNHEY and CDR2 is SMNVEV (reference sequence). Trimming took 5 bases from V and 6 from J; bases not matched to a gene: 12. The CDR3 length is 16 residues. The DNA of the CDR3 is TGTGCCAGCAGTCTTTTTTTTGGACAGGGGGCGGCCGAGCAGTACTTC. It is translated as CASSLFFGQGAAEQYF.

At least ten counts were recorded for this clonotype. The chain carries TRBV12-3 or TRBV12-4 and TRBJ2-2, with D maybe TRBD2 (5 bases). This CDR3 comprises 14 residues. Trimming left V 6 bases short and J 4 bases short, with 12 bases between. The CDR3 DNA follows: TGTGCCAGCAGGCCCCGGAGCGGCACCGGGGAGCTGTTTTTT. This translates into CASRPRSGTGELFF.

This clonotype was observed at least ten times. The CDR3 region is CASSYPQGTGIMGTEAFF. CDR3 bases: TGTGCCAGCAGTTACCCCCAAGGGACAGGGATTATGGGGACTGAAGCTTTCTTT. The chain is built from TRBV6-2 or TRBV6-3 and TRBJ1-1; 9 bases line up with TRBD1. Germline loops: CDR1 MNHEY, CDR2 SVGEGT. The trim removed 2 bases at V and 5 bases at J, leaving 15 bases unmatched. The CDR3 covers 18 residues.

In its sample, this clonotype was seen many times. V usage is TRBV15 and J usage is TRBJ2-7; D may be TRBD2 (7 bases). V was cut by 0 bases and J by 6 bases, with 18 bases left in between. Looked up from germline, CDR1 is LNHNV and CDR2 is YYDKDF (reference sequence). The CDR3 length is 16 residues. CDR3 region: CATSRDPGGSGVEQYF. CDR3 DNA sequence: TGTGCCACCAGCAGAGATCCGGGGGGCTCGGGGGTCGAGCAGTACTTC.

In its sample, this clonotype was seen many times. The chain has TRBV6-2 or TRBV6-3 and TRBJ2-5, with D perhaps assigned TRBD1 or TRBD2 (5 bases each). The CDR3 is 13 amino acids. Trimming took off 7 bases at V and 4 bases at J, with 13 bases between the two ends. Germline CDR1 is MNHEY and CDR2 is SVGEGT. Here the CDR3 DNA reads TGTGCCAGCACGCCGGGGCGCCCAGAGACCCAGTACTTC. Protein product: CASTPGRPETQYF.

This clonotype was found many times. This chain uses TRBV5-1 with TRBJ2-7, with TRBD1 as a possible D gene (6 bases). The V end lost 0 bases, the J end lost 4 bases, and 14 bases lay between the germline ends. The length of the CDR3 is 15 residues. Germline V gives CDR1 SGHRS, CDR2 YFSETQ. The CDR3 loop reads CASSLEPGVGYEQYF. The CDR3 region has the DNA TGCGCCAGCAGCTTGGAGCCAGGGGTCGGTTACGAGCAGTACTTC.

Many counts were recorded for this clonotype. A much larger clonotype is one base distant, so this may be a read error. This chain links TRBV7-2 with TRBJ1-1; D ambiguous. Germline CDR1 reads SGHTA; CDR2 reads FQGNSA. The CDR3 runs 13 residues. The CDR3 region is CASNLDMNTEAFF. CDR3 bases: TGTGCCAGCAACTTAGACATGAACACTGAAGCTTTCTTT.

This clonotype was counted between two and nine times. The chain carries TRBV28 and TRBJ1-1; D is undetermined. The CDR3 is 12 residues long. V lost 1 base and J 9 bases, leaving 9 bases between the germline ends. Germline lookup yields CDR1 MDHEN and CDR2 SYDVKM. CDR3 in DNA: TGTGCCAGCAGTTTATCCAGCCGAAAAGCTTTCTTT. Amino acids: CASSLSSRKAFF.

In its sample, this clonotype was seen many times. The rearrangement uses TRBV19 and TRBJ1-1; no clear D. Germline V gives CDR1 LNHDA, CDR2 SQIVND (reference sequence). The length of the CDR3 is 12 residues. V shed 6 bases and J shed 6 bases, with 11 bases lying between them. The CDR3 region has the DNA TGTGCCAGTAGCCTTAGGCCCTCTGAAGCTTTCTTT. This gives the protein CASSLRPSEAFF.

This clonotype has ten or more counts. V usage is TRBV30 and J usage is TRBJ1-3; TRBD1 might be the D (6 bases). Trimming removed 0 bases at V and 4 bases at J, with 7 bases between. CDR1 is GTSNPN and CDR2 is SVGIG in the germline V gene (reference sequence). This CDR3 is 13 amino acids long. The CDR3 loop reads CAWSVGAGNTIYF. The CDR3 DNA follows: TGTGCCTGGAGTGTGGGGGCCGGAAACACCATATATTTT. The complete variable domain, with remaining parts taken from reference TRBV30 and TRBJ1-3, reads SQTIHQWPATLVQPVGSPLSLECTVEGTSNPNLYWYRQAAGRGLQLLFYSVGIGQISSEVPQNLSASRPQDRQFILSSKKLLLSDSGFYLCAWSVGAGNTIYFGEGSWLTVV.

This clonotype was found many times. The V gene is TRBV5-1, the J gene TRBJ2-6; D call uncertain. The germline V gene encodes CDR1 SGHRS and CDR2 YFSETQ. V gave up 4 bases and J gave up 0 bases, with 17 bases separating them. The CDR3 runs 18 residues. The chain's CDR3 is CASSPLSLSHSGANVLTF. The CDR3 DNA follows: TGCGCCAGCAGCCCCCTAAGTTTGTCCCACTCTGGGGCCAACGTCCTGACTTTC. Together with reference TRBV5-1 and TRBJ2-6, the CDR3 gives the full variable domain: KAGVTQTPRYLIKTRGQQVTLSCSPISGHRSVSWYQQTPGQGLQFLFEYFSETQRNKGNFPGRFSGRQFSNSRSEMNVSTLELGDSALYLCASSPLSLSHSGANVLTFGAGSRLTVL.

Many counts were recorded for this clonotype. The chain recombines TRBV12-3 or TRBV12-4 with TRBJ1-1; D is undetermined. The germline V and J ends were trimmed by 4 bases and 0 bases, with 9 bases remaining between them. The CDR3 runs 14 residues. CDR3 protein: CASSSRTMNTEAFF. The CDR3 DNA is TGTGCCAGCAGTTCCCGGACCATGAACACTGAAGCTTTCTTT.

The CDR3 is CAIKTAGNTGELFF. The CDR3 region has the DNA TGTGCCATCAAAACAGCGGGAAATACCGGGGAGCTGTTTTTT. The chain carries TRBV10-3 and TRBJ2-2, with TRBD2 identical over 7 bases. Germline-derived CDR1 and CDR2 are ENHRY and SYGVKD. V lost 7 bases and J lost 5; bases outside the gene matches: 7. The CDR3 loop spans 14 amino acids.

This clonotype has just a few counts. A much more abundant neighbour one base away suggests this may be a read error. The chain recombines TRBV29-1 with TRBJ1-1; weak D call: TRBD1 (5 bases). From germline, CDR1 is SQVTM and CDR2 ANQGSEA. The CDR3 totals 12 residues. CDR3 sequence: CSVMGPGGEASF. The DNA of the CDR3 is TGCAGCGTTATGGGGCCGGGCGGTGAAGCTTCCTTT.

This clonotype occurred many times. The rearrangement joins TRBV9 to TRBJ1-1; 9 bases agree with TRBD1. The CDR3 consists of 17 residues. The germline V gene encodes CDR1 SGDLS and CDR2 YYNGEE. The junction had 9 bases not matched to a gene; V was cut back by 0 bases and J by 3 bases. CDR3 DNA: TGTGCCAGCAGCGTAGCTACACAGGGGGCGTTTGACACTGAAGCTTTCTTT. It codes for CASSVATQGAFDTEAFF.

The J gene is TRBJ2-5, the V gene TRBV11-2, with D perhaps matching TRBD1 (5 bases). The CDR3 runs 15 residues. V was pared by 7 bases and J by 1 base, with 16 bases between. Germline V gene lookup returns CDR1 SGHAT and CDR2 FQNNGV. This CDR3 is CASTPGSGPQETQYF. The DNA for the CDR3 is TGTGCCAGCACCCCCGGGTCAGGGCCCCAAGAGACCCAGTACTTC. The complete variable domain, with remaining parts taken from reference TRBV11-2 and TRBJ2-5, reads EAGVAQSPRYKIIEKRQSVAFWCNPISGHATLYWYQQILGQGPKLLIQFQNNGVVDDSQLPKDRFSAERLKGVDSTLKIQPAKLEDSAVYLCASTPGSGPQETQYFGPGTRLLVL.

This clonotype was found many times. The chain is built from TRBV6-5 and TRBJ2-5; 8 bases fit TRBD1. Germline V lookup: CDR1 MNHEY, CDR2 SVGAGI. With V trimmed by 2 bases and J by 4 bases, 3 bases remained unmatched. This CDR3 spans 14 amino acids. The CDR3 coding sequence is TGTGCCAGCAGTTACCGACAGGGGTTAGAGACCCAGTACTTC. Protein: CASSYRQGLETQYF.